A single sample gave rise to the 3 T cell receptor beta chains below, sequenced in a study of T-cell memory formation after mild COVID-19. TCRdb redid the calling of the 5' RACE reads with MiXCR, one entry per CDR3 protein. The sample shows 560,000 or so distinct CDR3 sequences, 15% to 20% of them seen only once. Sequencing was done on a sample of PBMCs or a T cell subset sorted from them (not recorded which). The receptors stem from an adult woman who had mild COVID-19 (a few samples of this study predate the infection). Cell type and time point are not known.

The chain uses TRBV27 and TRBJ2-7; 9 bases fit TRBD1. With 4 bases clipped from V and 3 bases from J, the junction kept 10 bases outside the gene matches. The CDR3 loop spans 16 amino acids. Germline loops: CDR1 MNHEY, CDR2 SMNVEV (reference sequence). In DNA form, the CDR3 reads TGTGCCAGCAGTTCCTTTTCCGGGACAGGGCACTACGAGCAGTACTTC. It encodes CASSSFSGTGHYEQYF.

The CDR3 spells CASSHSPLGQGASGGQPQHF. The CDR3 bases are TGTGCCAGCTCACACTCCCCGCTTGGACAGGGGGCCTCAGGCGGTCAGCCCCAGCATTTT. The gene calls are TRBV18 and TRBJ1-5; 11 nucleotides match TRBD1. The CDR3 is made up of 20 amino acids. Per the germline V gene, CDR1 is KGHSH and CDR2 is LQKENI. The J segment lost 6 bases and the V segment lost 4 bases, leaving 20 bases of the junction unmatched.

This clonotype was counted between two and nine times. This CDR3 is CASSYTGLTHEQYF. Written as DNA, the CDR3 is TGTGCCAGCAGCTACACGGGACTCACCCACGAGCAGTACTTC. The V gene is TRBV5-5, the J gene TRBJ2-7, with TRBD2 as a possible D gene (6 bases). The CDR3 is 14 residues long. Germline V CDR1 and CDR2: SGHKS, YYEKEE (reference sequence). V was cut by 3 bases and J by 5 bases, with 15 bases left in between.